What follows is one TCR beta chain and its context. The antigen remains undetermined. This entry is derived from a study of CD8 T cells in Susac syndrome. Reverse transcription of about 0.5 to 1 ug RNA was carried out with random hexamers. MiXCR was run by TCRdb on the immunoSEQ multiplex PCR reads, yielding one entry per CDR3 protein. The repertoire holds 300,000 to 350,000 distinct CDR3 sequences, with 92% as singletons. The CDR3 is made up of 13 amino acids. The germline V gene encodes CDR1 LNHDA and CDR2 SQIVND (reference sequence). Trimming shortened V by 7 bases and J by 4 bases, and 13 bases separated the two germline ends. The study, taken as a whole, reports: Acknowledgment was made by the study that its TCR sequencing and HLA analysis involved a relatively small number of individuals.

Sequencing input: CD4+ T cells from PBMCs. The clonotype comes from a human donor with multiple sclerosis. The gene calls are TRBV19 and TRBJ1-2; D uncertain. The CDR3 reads CASMYSNTYGYTF. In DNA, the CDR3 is TGTGCCAGTATGTACAGCAATACCTATGGCTACACCTTC.